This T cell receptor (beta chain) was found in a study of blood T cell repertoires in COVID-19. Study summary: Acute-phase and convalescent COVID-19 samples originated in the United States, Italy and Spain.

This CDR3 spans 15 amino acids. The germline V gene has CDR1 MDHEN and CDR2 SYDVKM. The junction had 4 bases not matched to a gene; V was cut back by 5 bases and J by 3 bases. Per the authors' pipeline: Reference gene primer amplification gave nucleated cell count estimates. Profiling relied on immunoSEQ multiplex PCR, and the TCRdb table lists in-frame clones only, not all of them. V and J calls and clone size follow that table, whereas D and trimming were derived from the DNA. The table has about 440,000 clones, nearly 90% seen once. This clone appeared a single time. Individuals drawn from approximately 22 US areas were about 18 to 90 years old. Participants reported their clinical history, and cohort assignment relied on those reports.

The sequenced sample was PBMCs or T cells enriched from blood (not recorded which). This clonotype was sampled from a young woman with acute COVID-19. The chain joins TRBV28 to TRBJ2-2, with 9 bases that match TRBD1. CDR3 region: CASSRTGADTGELFF. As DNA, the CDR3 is TGTGCCAGCAGTAGGACAGGGGCCGACACCGGGGAGCTGTTTTTT.